The 23 T cell receptor beta chains below all came from one sample that was sequenced in a study of tumor-infiltrating lymphocytes in primary liver carcinoma. TCR beta cDNA was reverse-transcribed from 400 to 500 ng of total RNA. The reaction used a constant-region primer and ProtoScript II reverse transcriptase. For TCR beta, libraries were produced by three nested multiplex PCR rounds using slightly modified ARM-PCR. The first two PCR rounds used TRBV1-TRBV30 forward primers with a C-beta reverse primer, roughly 11 cycles each. TCRdb re-called the multiplex PCR reads with MiXCR, one entry per CDR3 protein. The data show about 120,000 distinct CDR3 sequences, 65% to 75% seen once. From unsorted bulk tissue weighing roughly 17-31 mg, DNA and RNA were co-extracted. Sequenced input: tumor-adjacent normal liver tissue. The receptors stem from a woman in her fifties or sixties with primary liver carcinoma and hepatitis B virus infection.

There are many counts of this clonotype. The chain joins TRBV6-6 to TRBJ2-7; 9 positions agree with TRBD1. The germline CDR1 and CDR2 sequences are MNHNY and SVGAGI (reference sequence). V shed 9 bases and J 5 bases; nucleotides not matched to a gene: 11. This CDR3 is 14 amino acids long. The CDR3 spells CASQPGQGTHEQYF. As DNA, the CDR3 is TGTGCCAGTCAACCGGGACAGGGTACCCACGAGCAGTACTTC.

The rearrangement links TRBV5-1 to TRBJ2-1; 8 bases line up with TRBD1. The CDR3 is made up of 16 amino acids. Germline V lookup: CDR1 SGHRS, CDR2 YFSETQ. The ends lost 4 bases at V and 8 bases at J; junction bases unmatched: 14. In DNA form, the CDR3 reads TGCGCCAGCAGCAAAGGGACAGGTGTACGCCACGATGAGCAGTTCTTC. It codes for CASSKGTGVRHDEQFF.

This clonotype was counted once. Compared with germline, one end of the junction differs, possibly owing to a read error. The chain recombines TRBV29-1 with TRBJ2-5; the D is unclear. The CDR3 has 15 residues. The V gene's germline CDR1 is SQVTM and CDR2 ANQGSEA. The CDR3 is CSVEVASPRPETQYF. The CDR3, as DNA: TGCAGTGTTGAAGTGGCCTCACCCCGGCCCGAGACCCAGTACTTC.

In its sample, this clonotype ranks as medium-sized. This chain uses TRBV4-2 with TRBJ2-7; 16 bases line up with TRBD2. After removal of 4 bases from V and 5 bases from J, the junction contained 5 bases not matched to a gene. The germline V gene has CDR1 LGHNA and CDR2 YNFKEQ. The CDR3 consists of 16 residues. CDR3: CASSLGTSGRVNEQYF. CDR3 sequence (DNA): TGTGCCAGCAGCCTCGGGACTAGCGGGAGGGTCAACGAGCAGTACTTC.

This clonotype has ten or more counts. In nucleotides, the CDR3 is TGCGCCAGCCGCTCGGGAGTGGGGTCCTACAATGAGCAGTTCTTC. It codes for CASRSGVGSYNEQFF. V gene TRBV5-1 combines with J gene TRBJ2-1; D might be TRBD2 (6 bases). Deletions cut 7 bases from V and 1 base from J, with 15 bases between. The CDR3 loop spans 15 amino acids. Germline V gene sequence: CDR1 SGHRS, CDR2 YFSETQ.

This clonotype has ten or more counts. This chain links TRBV5-1 with TRBJ2-1; D remains ambiguous. There are 16 residues in the CDR3. V lost 0 bases, J lost 1 base, and 11 bases lay in between. CDR1 and CDR2 from the germline V gene are SGHRS and YFSETQ. CDR3 nucleotides: TGCGCCAGCAGCTTGGAGGTATGGGGTTCCTACAATGAGCAGTTCTTC. Translating gives CASSLEVWGSYNEQFF.

This clonotype was picked up one time. A read error is possible here, since a much larger clone lies one base away. Given the absence of the conserved phenylalanine or tryptophan at the CDR3 end, a read error is likely. DNA of the CDR3: TGTGCCAGCAGCATGACAGGGGGCGACACTGAAGCTTTCCTT. Translation: CASSMTGGDTEAFL. The J gene is TRBJ1-1, the V gene TRBV28, with 10 nucleotides matching TRBD1. The CDR3 is made up of 14 amino acids. V gave up 6 bases and J gave up 3 bases; unmatched junction bases: 4. Germline values: CDR1 MDHEN, CDR2 SYDVKM.

Of note for this clonotype: Mismatch with germline at one junction end may stem from a read error. The chain links TRBV11-2 to TRBJ2-7, with D possibly TRBD2 on 7 matching bases. CDR3 size: 13 residues. Germline CDR1 and CDR2: SGHAT and FQNNGV. This chain's CDR3 is CAGSPGGPYEQYF. In DNA form, the CDR3 reads TGTGCCGGCAGTCCCGGGGGGCCCTACGAGCAGTACTTC.

Details on this clonotype: This likely comes from a read error, as the CDR3 has no conserved phenylalanine or tryptophan at its end. The chain combines TRBV2 with TRBJ1-1; TRBD1 aligns across 10 bases. V trimming: 4 bases; J trimming: 1 base; junction bases outside the gene matches: 0. CDR3 size: 14 residues. Germline V gives CDR1 SNHLY, CDR2 FYNNEI. The DNA for the CDR3 is TGTGCCAGCAGTGGACAGGGGGCGAACACTGAAGCTTTCCTT. It is translated as CASSGQGANTEAFL.

This clonotype appeared many times. The chain links TRBV29-1 to TRBJ1-4; weak D call: TRBD1 (5 bases). The CDR3 has 12 amino acids. Germline V gene sequence: CDR1 SQVTM, CDR2 ANQGSEA. DNA of the CDR3: TGCACCATTGGGGGAATGGGGGAAAAACTGTTTTTT. Encoded protein: CTIGGMGEKLFF.

The chain is built from TRBV7-3 and TRBJ2-3, with 8 bases that match TRBD2. J gave up 5 bases and V 2 bases, and 9 bases lay outside the gene matches. The germline V gene encodes CDR1 SGHTA and CDR2 FQGTGA. The length of the CDR3 is 16 residues. The CDR3 spells CASSLWPSGGLDTQYF. CDR3 coding DNA: TGTGCCAGCAGCTTATGGCCGTCGGGAGGGTTAGATACGCAGTATTTT.

Ten or more counts support this clonotype. The V gene is TRBV5-1, the J gene TRBJ1-1; 8 nucleotides align to TRBD1. V trimming: 1 base; J trimming: 1 base; junction bases outside the gene matches: 3. The CDR3 consists of 15 residues. Germline CDR1 reads SGHRS; CDR2 reads YFSETQ. CDR3 bases: TGCGCCAGCAGCTTGCGAGGACAGGGGAACACTGAAGCTTTCTTT. It yields the protein CASSLRGQGNTEAFF. Using reference TRBV5-1 and TRBJ1-1 for the parts outside the CDR3, the full variable domain is KAGVTQTPRYLIKTRGQQVTLSCSPISGHRSVSWYQQTPGQGLQFLFEYFSETQRNKGNFPGRFSGRQFSNSRSEMNVSTLELGDSALYLCASSLRGQGNTEAFFGQGTRLTVV.

The rearrangement links TRBV20-1 to TRBJ1-5; 7 bases map to TRBD1. The CDR3 extends over 13 amino acids. The germline CDR1 and CDR2 sequences are DFQATT and SNEGSKA (reference sequence). V shed 5 bases and J 4 bases; nucleotides not matched to a gene: 5. The CDR3 coding sequence is TGCAGTGCTCTACAGGGGCCGAATCAGCCCCAGCATTTT. Translation gives CSALQGPNQPQHF.

Of note for this clonotype: A read error may be the cause here, since a much bigger clone is one base away. The genes are TRBV28 and TRBJ2-7; 9 nucleotides line up with TRBD1. The germline CDR1 and CDR2 sequences are MDHEN and SYDVKM. The CDR3 is 14 residues long. The CDR3 protein is CASILVTGGSEQYF. The CDR3 bases are TGTGCCAGCATTTTAGTGACAGGGGGTAGCGAGCAGTACTTC.

CDR3 DNA: TGTACTAGCGGCCGTCAAGCGTGGTCAGTAGTCACCGGGGAGCTGTTTTTT. Translating it yields CTSGRQAWSVVTGELFF. This chain uses TRBV11-2 with TRBJ2-2; 8 bases agree with TRBD2. The CDR3 has 17 amino acids. CDR1 SGHAT and CDR2 FQNNGV come from the germline V gene. Full variable domain (rest looked up from reference TRBV11-2 and TRBJ2-2): EAGVAQSPRYKIIEKRQSVAFWCNPISGHATLYWYQQILGQGPKLLIQFQNNGVVDDSQLPKDRFSAERLKGVDSTLKIQPAKLEDSAVYLCTSGRQAWSVVTGELFFGEGSRLTVL.

For this clonotype: At one end, the junction sequence differs from germline, possibly due to a read error. The chain is built from TRBV12-3 or TRBV12-4 and TRBJ2-2; the D gene is possibly TRBD2 (5 bases). The CDR3 is 15 residues long. The CDR3 loop reads CVSSFWSGNIGELFF. CDR3 in DNA: TGTGTCAGCAGTTTCTGGAGCGGTAACATCGGGGAGCTGTTTTTT.

This chain uses TRBV28 with TRBJ1-1; D call uncertain. Germline CDR1 is MDHEN and CDR2 is SYDVKM. This CDR3 is built from 11 residues. V was pared by 3 bases and J by 4 bases, with 3 bases between. CDR3 sequence reads: CASSFSTEAFF. CDR3 DNA sequence: TGTGCCAGCAGTTTTTCCACTGAAGCTTTCTTT.

This chain connects TRBV19 to TRBJ2-1; 8 nucleotides align to TRBD2. The CDR3 consists of 11 residues. The V segment lost 7 bases and the J segment 15 bases; nucleotides outside the gene matches: 8. The germline V gene has CDR1 LNHDA and CDR2 SQIVND (reference sequence). CDR3 in amino acids: CASTLAGIPFF. CDR3 coding DNA: TGTGCCAGTACCTTAGCGGGAATCCCGTTCTTC.

A word on this clonotype: The CDR3 carries no conserved terminal phenylalanine or tryptophan, so it likely arises from a read error. This sequence joins TRBV11-2 and TRBJ1-6; D is unclear. Looked up from germline, CDR1 is SGHAT and CDR2 is FQNNGV. This CDR3 spans 13 amino acids. In nucleotides, the CDR3 is TGTGCTAGCAGCTTAAATCTGGGTTCACCACTCCACTCT. It encodes CASSLNLGSPLHS.

Remarks on this clonotype: The junction departs from the called germline gene at one end, perhaps through a read error. The rearrangement uses TRBV6-1 and TRBJ2-7, with 8 bases aligning to TRBD2. The CDR3 is 15 amino acids. The germline V gene has CDR1 MNHNS and CDR2 SASEGT. The CDR3 DNA reads TGTGCCAACAGTGAGGCGAGCGGGAGCTCCTACGATCAGTACTTC. This encodes CANSEASGSSYDQYF.

This clonotype has at least ten counts. The CDR3 is CASSQPGLSRRYF. CDR3 coding DNA: TGCGCCAGCAGCCAACCCGGACTGAGCAGAAGGTACTTC. V gene TRBV4-1 combines with J gene TRBJ2-7; a possible D gene is TRBD2 (5 bases). Germline V lookup: CDR1 MGHRA, CDR2 YSYEKL. The CDR3 is 13 residues long. The ends were cut back, 2 bases at V and 12 bases at J, with 17 bases in the middle.

V gene TRBV29-1 combines with J gene TRBJ1-2; TRBD1 agrees at 8 bases. The germline CDR1 and CDR2 sequences are SQVTM and ANQGSEA. CDR3 size: 13 residues. The CDR3 protein is CIVESGGAYGYTF. In DNA form, the CDR3 reads TGCATTGTTGAGTCAGGGGGCGCATATGGCTACACCTTC.

This clonotype was counted only a few times. This chain uses TRBV30 with TRBJ1-1; no clear D. The CDR3 has 13 residues. The germline V gene has CDR1 GTSNPN and CDR2 SVGIG (reference sequence). The V end was cut by 3 bases, the J end by 4 bases, with 12 bases between. CDR3 nucleotide sequence: TGTGCCTGGAGGGACCCCGAGGGCACTGAAGCTTTCTTT. This codes for CAWRDPEGTEAFF.